This TCR beta chain was sequenced during a study of CD8 T cells in Susac syndrome. V was clipped by 0 bases and J by 2 bases; unmatched bases: 10. The CDR3 is 17 amino acids. Germline lookup yields CDR1 SGHTS and CDR2 YDEGEE. It was with random hexamers that roughly 0.45 to 1 ug RNA was reverse transcribed. From the immunoSEQ multiplex PCR reads, TCRdb called clonotypes with MiXCR, one entry per CDR3 protein. The data show 95,000 to 150,000 distinct CDR3 sequences, less than 95% seen once. As controls, healthy donors matched for age and sex were used. The specimen was CD4+ T cells from PBMCs. This rearrangement joins TRBV5-8 to TRBJ2-7; 8 positions match TRBD1. The sequence came from a human donor in good health. In DNA, the CDR3 is TGTGCCAGCAGCTTGGCCGACGGACAGGGTAACCCCTACGAGCAGTACTTC. It codes for CASSLADGQGNPYEQYF.